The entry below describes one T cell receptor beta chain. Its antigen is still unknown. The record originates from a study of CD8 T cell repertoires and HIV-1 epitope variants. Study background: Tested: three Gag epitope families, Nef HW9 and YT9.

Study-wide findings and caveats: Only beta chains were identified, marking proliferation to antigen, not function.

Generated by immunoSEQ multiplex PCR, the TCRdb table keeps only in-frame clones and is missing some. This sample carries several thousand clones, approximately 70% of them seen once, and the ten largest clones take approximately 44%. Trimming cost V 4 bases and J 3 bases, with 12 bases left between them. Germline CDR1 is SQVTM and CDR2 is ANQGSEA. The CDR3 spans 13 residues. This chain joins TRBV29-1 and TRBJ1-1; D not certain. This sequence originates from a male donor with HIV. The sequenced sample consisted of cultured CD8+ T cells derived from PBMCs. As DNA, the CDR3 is TGCAGCGTTGTCACACATTCGGACACTGAAGCTTTCTTT. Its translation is CSVVTHSDTEAFF.